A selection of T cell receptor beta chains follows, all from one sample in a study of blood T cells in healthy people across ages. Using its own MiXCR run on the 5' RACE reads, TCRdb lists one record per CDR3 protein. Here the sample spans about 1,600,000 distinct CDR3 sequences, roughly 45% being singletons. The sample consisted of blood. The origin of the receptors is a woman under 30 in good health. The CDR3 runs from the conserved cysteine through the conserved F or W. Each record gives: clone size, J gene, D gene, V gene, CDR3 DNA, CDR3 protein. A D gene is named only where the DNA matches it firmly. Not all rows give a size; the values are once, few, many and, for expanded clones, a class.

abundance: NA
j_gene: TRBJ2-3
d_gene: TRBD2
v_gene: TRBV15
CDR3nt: TGTGCCACCAGCAGTTCAGCGGGAGGCACGACAGATACGCAGTATTTT
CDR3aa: CATSSSAGGTTDTQYF

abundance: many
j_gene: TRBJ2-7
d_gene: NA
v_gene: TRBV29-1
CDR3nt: TGCAGCGTAAGGCAGTCCTCCTACGAGCAGTACTTC
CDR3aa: CSVRQSSYEQYF

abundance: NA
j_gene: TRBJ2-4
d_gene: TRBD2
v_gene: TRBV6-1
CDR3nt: TGTGCCAGCAGTGAAATTAGCGGGGAGGCCAAAAACATTCAGTACTTC
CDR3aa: CASSEISGEAKNIQYF

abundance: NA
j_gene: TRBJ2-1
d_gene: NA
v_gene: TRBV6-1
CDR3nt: TGTGCCAGCTCTACGGGTTCATCCAATGAGCTGTTCTTC
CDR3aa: CASSTGSSNELFF

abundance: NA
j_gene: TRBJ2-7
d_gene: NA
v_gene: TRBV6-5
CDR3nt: TGTGCCAGCAGTTACGCACAGGGTGGCTACGAGCAGTACTTC
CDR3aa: CASSYAQGGYEQYF

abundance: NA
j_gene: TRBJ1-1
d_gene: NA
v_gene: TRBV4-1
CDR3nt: TGCGCCAGCAGCCAGAAGAACCAGGGGAGGAACACTGAAGCTTTCTTT
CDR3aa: CASSQKNQGRNTEAFF

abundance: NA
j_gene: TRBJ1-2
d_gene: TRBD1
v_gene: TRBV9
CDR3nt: TGTGCCAGCAGCTTGACAGGGGATAAGATGTACACCTTC
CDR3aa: CASSLTGDKMYTF

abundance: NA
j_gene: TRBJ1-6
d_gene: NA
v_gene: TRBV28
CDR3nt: TGTGCCAGCAGTTTAGGGTCACGACCCCTCCACTTT
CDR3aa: CASSLGSRPLHF

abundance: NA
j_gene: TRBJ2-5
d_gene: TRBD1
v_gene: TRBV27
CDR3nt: TGTGCCAGCAGTTCGGGACAGCTAAATGAGCAGTACTTC
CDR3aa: CASSSGQLNEQYF

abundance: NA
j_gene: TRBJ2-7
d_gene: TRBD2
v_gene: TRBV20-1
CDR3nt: TGCAGTGCTAGAGATACCGCGGCTAGCGGGAGCGCGTACAATGAGCAGTACTTC
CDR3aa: CSARDTAASGSAYNEQYF

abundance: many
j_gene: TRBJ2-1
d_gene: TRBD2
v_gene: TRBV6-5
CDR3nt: TGTGCCAGCAGTTACAGTCCCAGCGGGAGCCCCAATGAGCAGTTCTTC
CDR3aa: CASSYSPSGSPNEQFF

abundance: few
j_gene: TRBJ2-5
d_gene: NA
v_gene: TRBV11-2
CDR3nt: TGTGCCAGCAGCCTACAGGGTGCTCTGGAGACCCAGTACTTC
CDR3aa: CASSLQGALETQYF

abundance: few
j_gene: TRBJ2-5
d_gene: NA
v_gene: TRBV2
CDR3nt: TGTGCCAGCAGTGTAACAGCGGCAACACAAGAGACCCAGTACTTC
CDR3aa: CASSVTAATQETQYF

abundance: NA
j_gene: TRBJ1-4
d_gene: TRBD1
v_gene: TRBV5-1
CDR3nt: TGCGCCAGCAAACCGGGACAGGGGGCTACAACTAATGAAAAACTGTTTTTT
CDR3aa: CASKPGQGATTNEKLFF

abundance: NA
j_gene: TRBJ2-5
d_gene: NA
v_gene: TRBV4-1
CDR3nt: TGCGCCAGCAGCCCCGTAGGCGCTAGCGTGGTAAATGAGCAGTACTTC
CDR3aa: CASSPVGASVVNEQYF

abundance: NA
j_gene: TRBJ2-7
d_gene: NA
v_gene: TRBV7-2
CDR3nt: TGTGCCAGCAGCCCAAGGACAGCCGCCTGGGAGCAGTACTTC
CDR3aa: CASSPRTAAWEQYF

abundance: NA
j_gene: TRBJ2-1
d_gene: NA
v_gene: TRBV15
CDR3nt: TGTGCCACCAGCCTTGACTTCTCTAACAATGAGCAGTTCTTC
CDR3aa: CATSLDFSNNEQFF

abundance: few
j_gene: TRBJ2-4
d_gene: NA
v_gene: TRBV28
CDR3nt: TGTGCCAGCAGCAGGACAGTATTCGTAGCCAAAAACATTCAGTACTTC
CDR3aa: CASSRTVFVAKNIQYF

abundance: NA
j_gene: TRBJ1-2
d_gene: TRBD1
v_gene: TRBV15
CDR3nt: TGTGCCACCAGCACCGACAGGGTGTATGGCTACACCTTC
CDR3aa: CATSTDRVYGYTF

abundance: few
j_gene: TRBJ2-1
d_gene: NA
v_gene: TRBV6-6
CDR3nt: TGTGCCAGCAGTTACTCGAGCGGGCGCACCTACAATGAGCAGTTCTTC
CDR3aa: CASSYSSGRTYNEQFF

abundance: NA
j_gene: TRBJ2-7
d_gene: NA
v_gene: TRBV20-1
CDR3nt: TGCAGTGCTCGATATGGGGCAAACGGGCTCCACGAGCAGTACTTC
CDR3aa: CSARYGANGLHEQYF

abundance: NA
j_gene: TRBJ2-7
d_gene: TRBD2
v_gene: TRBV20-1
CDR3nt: TGCAGTGCTAGTCCCAGCGGGGGGTCCTACGAGCAGTACTTC
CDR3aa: CSASPSGGSYEQYF

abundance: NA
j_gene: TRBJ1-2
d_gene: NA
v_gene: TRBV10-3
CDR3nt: TGTGCCATCAGTCCCAGGGAGGGTGGCTACACCTTC
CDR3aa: CAISPREGGYTF

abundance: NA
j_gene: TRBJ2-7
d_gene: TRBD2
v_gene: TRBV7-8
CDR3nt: TGTGCCAGCAGCTCGGGACTAGCGGTTGGTGAGCAGTACTTC
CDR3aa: CASSSGLAVGEQYF

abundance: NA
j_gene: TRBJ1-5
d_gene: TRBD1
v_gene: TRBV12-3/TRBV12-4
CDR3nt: TGTGCCAGCAGTCTGGGTGGACAGGCTAGCAATCAGCCCCAGCATTTT
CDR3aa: CASSLGGQASNQPQHF

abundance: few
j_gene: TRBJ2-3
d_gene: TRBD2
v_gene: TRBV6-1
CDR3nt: TGTGCCAGCAGTGAAGTACTAGCGGGCAGCACAGATACGCAGTATTTT
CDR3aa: CASSEVLAGSTDTQYF

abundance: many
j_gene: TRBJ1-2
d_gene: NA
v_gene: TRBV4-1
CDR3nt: TGCGCCAGCAGCTCTGGGGGGCAGGGCTTCTATGGCTACACCTTC
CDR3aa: CASSSGGQGFYGYTF

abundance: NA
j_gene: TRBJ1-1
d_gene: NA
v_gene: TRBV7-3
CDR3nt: TGTGCCAGCAGCTTACACAGGGACACTGAAGCTTTCTTT
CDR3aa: CASSLHRDTEAFF

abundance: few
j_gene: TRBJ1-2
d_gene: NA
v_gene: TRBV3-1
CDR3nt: TGTGCCAGCAGCCAAGCCCCTAGGGCGGACTATGGCTACACCTTC
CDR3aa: CASSQAPRADYGYTF

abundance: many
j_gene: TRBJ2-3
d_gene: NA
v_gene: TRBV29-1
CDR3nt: TGCAGCGTGAGGGCCGGGACTCTGAGCACAGATACGCAGTATTTT
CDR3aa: CSVRAGTLSTDTQYF

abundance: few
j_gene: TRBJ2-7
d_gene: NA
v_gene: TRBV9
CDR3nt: TGTGCCAGCAGTCCACGTGTGGGGGACGAGCAGTACTTC
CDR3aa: CASSPRVGDEQYF

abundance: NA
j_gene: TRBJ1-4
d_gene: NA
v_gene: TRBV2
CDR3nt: TGTGCCAGCAACCCCCGAGGCAGGGTTGGCGAAAAACTGTTTTTT
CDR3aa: CASNPRGRVGEKLFF